The clone carrying this TCR beta chain showed up many times. Its antigen remains unknown. This CDR3 comprises 15 residues. Germline V gives CDR1 SGHTA, CDR2 FQGNSA. V shed 5 bases, J shed 3 bases, and the junction held 5 bases outside the gene matches. Via MiXCR, TCRdb re-called the RT-PCR reads, giving one row per CDR3 protein. The profile shows a few hundred thousand distinct CDR3 sequences, around 7.9% of them singletons. These data originate in a study of response to subunit inactivated influenza vaccine. Findings and limits, study-wide: Authors suggested that a seasonal influenza vaccination recruits few new T cells each time.

The sequence was collected from a man aged 50-75 years who received an inactivated influenza vaccine. Source: PBMCs from blood, taken roughly 24 months after vaccination. This chain joins TRBV7-2 and TRBJ2-1; 9 bases agree with TRBD1. CDR3 amino acids: CASSLDRGVYNEQFF. The CDR3 DNA reads TGTGCCAGCAGCCTGGACAGGGGTGTCTACAATGAGCAGTTCTTC.